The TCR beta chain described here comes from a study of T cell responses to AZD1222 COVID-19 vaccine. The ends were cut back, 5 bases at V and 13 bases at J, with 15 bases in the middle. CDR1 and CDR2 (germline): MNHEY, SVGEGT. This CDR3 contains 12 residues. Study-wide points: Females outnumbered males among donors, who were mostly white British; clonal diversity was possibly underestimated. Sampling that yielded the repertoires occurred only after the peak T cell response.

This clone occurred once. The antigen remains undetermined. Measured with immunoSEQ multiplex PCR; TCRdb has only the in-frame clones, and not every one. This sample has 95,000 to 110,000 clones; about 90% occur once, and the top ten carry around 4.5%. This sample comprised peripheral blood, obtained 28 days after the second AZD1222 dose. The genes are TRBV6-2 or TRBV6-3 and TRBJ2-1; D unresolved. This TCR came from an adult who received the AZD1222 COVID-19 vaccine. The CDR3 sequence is CASSPLKETQFF. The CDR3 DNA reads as TGTGCCAGCAGTCCCCTAAAGGAGACCCAGTTCTTC.